This entry features one TCR beta chain sequence. Its antigen is currently unknown. The identical CDR3 is also encoded by other nucleotide sequences in the sample. This sample was taken from a study of tumor-infiltrating lymphocytes in localized non-small cell lung cancer. V dropped 1 base and J dropped 8 bases, with 16 bases sitting between them. CDR1 and CDR2 (germline): SGHRS, YFSETQ. This CDR3 contains 15 residues. Generated by immunoSEQ multiplex PCR, the TCRdb table keeps only in-frame clones and is missing some. The repertoire consists of around 15,000 clones, with 70% to 90% occurring once and the leading ten covering under 13%. General study results and limits: Higher tumor T cell infiltration than in uninvolved lung was supported by TCRbeta sequencing.

The genes are TRBV5-1 and TRBJ2-1, with a weak D call TRBD2 (6 bases). The sample taken for sequencing was uninvolved lung tissue not adjacent to the tumor. This TCR came from a human donor with non-small cell lung cancer. The CDR3 nucleotides are TGCGCCAGCAGCTTGTTGGGGGGAGGTGAGGATGAGCAGTTCTTC. Protein: CASSLLGGGEDEQFF.